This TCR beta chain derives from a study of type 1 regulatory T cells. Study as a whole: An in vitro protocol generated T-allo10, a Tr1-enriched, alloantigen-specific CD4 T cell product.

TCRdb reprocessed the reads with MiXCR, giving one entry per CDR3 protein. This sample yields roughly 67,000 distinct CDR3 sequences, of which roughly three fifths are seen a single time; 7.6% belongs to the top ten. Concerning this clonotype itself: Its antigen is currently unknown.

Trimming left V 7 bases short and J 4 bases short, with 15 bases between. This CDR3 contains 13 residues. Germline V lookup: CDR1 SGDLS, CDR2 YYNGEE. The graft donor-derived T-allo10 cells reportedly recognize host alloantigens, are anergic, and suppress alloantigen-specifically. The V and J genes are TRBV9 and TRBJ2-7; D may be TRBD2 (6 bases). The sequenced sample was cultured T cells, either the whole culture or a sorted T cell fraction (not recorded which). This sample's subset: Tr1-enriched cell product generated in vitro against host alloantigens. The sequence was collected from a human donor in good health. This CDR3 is CASSFLGTYEQYF. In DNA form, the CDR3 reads TGTGCCAGCTCGTTTTTGGGGACTTACGAGCAGTACTTC.